This TCR beta chain was profiled in a study of beta chain features in type 1 diabetes. This clone appeared a few times. What it binds is not known. TCRB transcripts that were expressed got sequenced, as all of the isolated RNA had been reverse transcribed. The protocol was immunoSEQ multiplex PCR, while the TCRdb copy is restricted to in-frame clones and leaves out a portion. The sample holds approximately 130,000 clones, roughly 17% seen once. Using CD45RO/CCR7/CD25/CD127/CD95/CD27, CD4+ naive, central memory, regulatory and stem cell-like memory cells were sorted. Germline lookup yields CDR1 SEHNR and CDR2 FQNEAQ (reference sequence). The CDR3 is 16 residues long. J gave up 1 base and V 2 bases, and 2 bases lay outside the gene matches. General study results and limits: All four CD4+ subsets from Type 1 diabetes patients carried moderately but significantly shorter TCRB CDR3s.

The sequence was collected from a man aged 18 to 35 with type 1 diabetes. The sample taken for sequencing was central memory CD4+ T cells from blood. This chain joins TRBV7-9 and TRBJ2-3, with 11 bases that match TRBD1. The CDR3 region has the DNA TGTGCCAGCAGCTTACGGGGACAGGGGGGCACAGATACGCAGTATTTT. Its translation is CASSLRGQGGTDTQYF.